These 20 T cell receptor beta chains came from one sample sequenced in a study of post-analysis software for immune sequencing data. Researchers reported that TCR beta cDNA libraries carried unique molecular identifiers. TCRdb re-analysed the PCR reads in MiXCR, keeping a single row per CDR3 protein. The table records roughly 400,000 distinct CDR3 sequences, 30% to 40% of them present only once. Their cognate antigens are unknown. Whole-study results and caveats: In patients, TRBV5-6, TRBV5-1 and TRBV20-1 belonged to four or five TRBV segments found more frequently than in controls.

The source material was blood. The receptors were gathered from a girl aged 2 to 10 with multiple sclerosis.

This clonotype appeared a few times. The chain uses TRBV9 and TRBJ1-6; D gene uncertain. The V end was cut by 0 bases, the J end by 7 bases, with 5 bases between. This CDR3 contains 13 residues. CDR1 is SGDLS and CDR2 is YYNGEE in the germline V gene. CDR3 loop: CASSVGRNSPLHF. For the CDR3, the DNA is TGTGCCAGCAGCGTAGGAAGAAATTCACCCCTCCACTTT.

The chain has TRBV27 and TRBJ2-5, with 7 bases that match TRBD1. V was pared by 6 bases and J by 4 bases, with 8 bases of the junction left unmatched. The germline V gene encodes CDR1 MNHEY and CDR2 SMNVEV (reference sequence). CDR3 length: 14 amino acids. The CDR3 loop reads CASRRQGPRETQYF. The CDR3 region has the DNA TGTGCCAGCAGAAGACAGGGCCCCCGAGAGACCCAGTACTTC.

A few counts support this clonotype. The chain uses TRBV28 and TRBJ2-1; D not certain. Germline loops: CDR1 MDHEN, CDR2 SYDVKM. The CDR3 is made up of 16 amino acids. V was pared by 4 bases and J by 2 bases, with 15 bases between. DNA for the CDR3: TGTGCCAGCAGTTCTCCCGGCACACGCACCTACAATGAGCAGTTCTTC. Its translation: CASSSPGTRTYNEQFF.

This clonotype was counted a few times. The genes are TRBV7-3 and TRBJ2-3; 8 bases align to TRBD1. Trimming at V came to 5 bases and at J to 5 bases, leaving 9 bases not matched to a gene. CDR3 length equals 15 residues. Per germline, CDR1 SGHTA and CDR2 FQGTGA. DNA for the CDR3: TGTGCCAGCAGCCTTGGACAGGGACAAAGAGATACGCAGTATTTT. Protein: CASSLGQGQRDTQYF.

This clonotype was seen a few times. The CDR3 DNA is TGTGCCAGCACTCTTAGGGGGGGGAGCTCCTACGAGCAGTACTTC. It specifies CASTLRGGSSYEQYF. The chain carries TRBV7-2 and TRBJ2-7, with D possibly being TRBD2 (7 bases). The V end lost 7 bases, the J end lost 0 bases, and 16 bases lay between the germline ends. CDR1 and CDR2 from the germline V gene are SGHTA and FQGNSA. The CDR3 extends over 15 amino acids.

This clonotype was seen a few times. This chain connects TRBV29-1 to TRBJ2-1; the D gene is possibly TRBD2 (7 bases). V lost 4 bases, J lost 4 bases, and 14 bases lay in between. CDR3 size: 14 residues. CDR1 and CDR2 from the germline V gene are SQVTM and ANQGSEA. The CDR3 sequence: CSVVFGGPYNEQFF. CDR3 nucleotides: TGCAGCGTTGTATTCGGGGGGCCTTACAATGAGCAGTTCTTC.

This sequence joins TRBV20-1 and TRBJ2-5; the match to TRBD2 covers 7 bases. The germline CDR1 and CDR2 sequences are DFQATT and SNEGSKA (reference sequence). The CDR3 covers 13 residues. V dropped 6 bases and J dropped 1; count of bases not matched to a gene: 5. The chain's CDR3 is CSAGGVIQETQYF. The CDR3 DNA sequence: TGCAGTGCGGGGGGGGTAATCCAAGAGACCCAGTACTTC.

The chain carries TRBV18 and TRBJ1-1; D is uncertain. Trimming removed 1 base at V and 7 bases at J, with 7 bases between. The CDR3 has 12 amino acids. The V gene's germline CDR1 is KGHSH and CDR2 LQKENI. CDR3 sequence (DNA): TGTGCCAGCTCACCACGGGAGGATGAAGCTTTCTTT. Protein product: CASSPREDEAFF.

V and J are TRBV10-3 and TRBJ1-1, with D possibly TRBD1 on 6 matching bases. Trimming shortened V by 0 bases and J by 3 bases, and 14 bases separated the two germline ends. This CDR3 has 16 residues. Per the germline V gene, CDR1 is ENHRY and CDR2 is SYGVKD. The DNA for the CDR3 is TGTGCCATCAGTGAGTCGAGGTATCGGACAGACACTGAAGCTTTCTTT. Encoded protein: CAISESRYRTDTEAFF.

The chain joins TRBV6-5 to TRBJ2-7, with 10 bases identical to TRBD1. The V segment lost 0 bases and the J segment 3 bases; nucleotides outside the gene matches: 2. The CDR3 is 15 residues long. Germline loops: CDR1 MNHEY, CDR2 SVGAGI. The CDR3 reads CASSYSRDRGYEQYF. CDR3 in DNA: TGTGCCAGCAGTTACTCGCGGGACAGGGGCTACGAGCAGTACTTC.

The chain is built from TRBV5-5 and TRBJ2-6; D gene uncertain. V gave up 2 bases and J gave up 1 base, with 10 bases separating them. This CDR3 is built from 16 residues. Germline V lookup: CDR1 SGHKS, CDR2 YYEKEE (reference sequence). The chain's CDR3 is CASSFTLSSGANVLTF. CDR3 nucleotide sequence: TGTGCCAGCAGCTTTACGTTGTCATCTGGGGCCAACGTCCTGACTTTC.

V gene TRBV27 combines with J gene TRBJ2-1; TRBD2 aligns across 7 bases. CDR3 length equals 14 residues. V lost 5 bases to trimming and J lost 4 bases; unmatched junction nucleotides: 5. Germline loops: CDR1 MNHEY, CDR2 SMNVEV (reference sequence). The CDR3 region is CASSATSAYNEQFF. As DNA, the CDR3 is TGTGCCAGCAGTGCTACTAGCGCATACAATGAGCAGTTCTTC.

A remark on this clonotype: The junction differs from germline at one of its ends, possibly a read error. The V call is TRBV7-9, the J call TRBJ2-1, with 9 bases matching TRBD2. Germline assignment: CDR1 SEHNR and CDR2 FQNEAQ (reference sequence). This CDR3 comprises 17 residues. CDR3 nucleotide sequence: TGTGCCAGCAGCCATCGAGCTAGCGGGACGAGCTACCATGAGCAGTTCTTC. As protein: CASSHRASGTSYHEQFF.

This clonotype was seen more than once but under ten times. This clone may be a read error of a much larger clone one base away. The V gene is TRBV7-7, the J gene TRBJ2-5; D gene ambiguous. V lost 5 bases to trimming and J lost 5 bases, with 6 bases between them. CDR3 length: 11 residues. CDR1 and CDR2 from the germline V gene are SSHAT and FNYEAQ (reference sequence). CDR3 sequence reads: CASSPMETQYF. For the CDR3, the DNA is TGTGCCAGCAGCCCCATGGAGACCCAGTACTTC.

V and J are TRBV6-5 and TRBJ1-1; D is unresolved. Trimming took off 3 bases at V and 0 bases at J, with 8 bases between the two ends. Germline CDR1 MNHEY, CDR2 SVGAGI. The CDR3 has 14 amino acids. In DNA, the CDR3 is TGTGCCAGCAGTTATTTGGCGATGAACACTGAAGCTTTCTTT. This translates into CASSYLAMNTEAFF.

This rearrangement joins TRBV7-3 to TRBJ2-3; D remains ambiguous. The germline gives CDR1 SGHTA, CDR2 FQGTGA. V dropped 1 base and J dropped 1 base, with 12 bases sitting between them. The CDR3 contains 16 residues. The CDR3 loop reads CASSLNLGSGTDTQYF. CDR3 DNA sequence: TGTGCCAGCAGCTTAAACCTGGGGTCCGGCACAGATACGCAGTATTTT.

This clonotype has more than one count but fewer than ten. The rearrangement links TRBV4-1 to TRBJ2-7; 7 nucleotides agree with TRBD1. The CDR3 runs 13 residues. The junction had 4 bases not matched to a gene; V was cut back by 4 bases and J by 4 bases. Germline CDR1 and CDR2: MGHRA and YSYEKL. CDR3 nucleotides: TGCGCCAGCAGCCCAGACAGGGAGTACGAGCAGTACTTC. It is translated as CASSPDREYEQYF.

The V call is TRBV12-3 or TRBV12-4, the J call TRBJ1-4, with 7 bases that match TRBD1. There are 15 residues in the CDR3. Unmatched junction bases numbered 3, after V lost 5 bases and J lost 0 bases. The CDR3 sequence is CASSRQGATNEKLFF. In DNA, the CDR3 is TGTGCCAGCAGTAGACAGGGTGCAACTAATGAAAAACTGTTTTTT.

The chain carries TRBV27 and TRBJ1-6; 8 bases are a match to TRBD1. This CDR3 comprises 15 residues. The germline gives CDR1 MNHEY, CDR2 SMNVEV (reference sequence). The junction had 9 bases not matched to a gene; V was cut back by 5 bases and J by 9 bases. The CDR3 DNA sequence: TGTGCCAGCAGTGTCTACAGGGGGTCAGGTTCACCCCTCCACTTT. Translating it yields CASSVYRGSGSPLHF.

V gene TRBV12-3 or TRBV12-4 combines with J gene TRBJ1-5; D not certain. CDR3 length: 15 residues. Trimming cost V 3 bases and J 2 bases, with 11 bases left between them. CDR3 nucleotides: TGTGCCAGCAGTTTCCGGCCCCGAGGCAATCAGCCCCAGCATTTT. Protein product: CASSFRPRGNQPQHF.